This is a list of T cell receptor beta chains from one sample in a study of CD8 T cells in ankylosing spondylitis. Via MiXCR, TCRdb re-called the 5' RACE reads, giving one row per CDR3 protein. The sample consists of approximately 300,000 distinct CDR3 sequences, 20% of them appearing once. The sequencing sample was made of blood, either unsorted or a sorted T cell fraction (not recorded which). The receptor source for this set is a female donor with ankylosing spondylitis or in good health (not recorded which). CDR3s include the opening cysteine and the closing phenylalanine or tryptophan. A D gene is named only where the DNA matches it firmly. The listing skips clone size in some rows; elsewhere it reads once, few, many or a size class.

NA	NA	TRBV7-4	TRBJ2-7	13	CAGRGAVRDEQYF	TGTGCCGGAAGGGGGGCGGTCCGGGACGAGCAGTACTTC
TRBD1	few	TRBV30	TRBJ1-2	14	CAWSRRQGSYGYTF	TGTGCCTGGAGTAGGCGACAGGGAAGCTATGGCTACACCTTC
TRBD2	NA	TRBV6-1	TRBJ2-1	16	CASSPSAGGSYNEQFF	TGTGCCAGCAGCCCCTCCGCGGGAGGGTCCTACAATGAGCAGTTCTTC
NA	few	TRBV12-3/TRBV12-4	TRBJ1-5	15	CASSLGQGRDQPQHF	TGTGCCAGCAGTTTAGGGCAGGGGAGAGATCAGCCCCAGCATTTT
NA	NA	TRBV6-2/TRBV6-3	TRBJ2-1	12	CASGEGKVEQFF	TGTGCCAGCGGTGAGGGGAAGGTTGAGCAGTTCTTC
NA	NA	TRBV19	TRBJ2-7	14	CASSSQAVEYEQYF	TGTGCCAGTAGTTCCCAAGCGGTGGAGTACGAGCAGTACTTC
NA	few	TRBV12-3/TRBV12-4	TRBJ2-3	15	CASSLGGLITDTQYF	TGTGCCAGCAGTTTGGGGGGACTGATCACAGATACGCAGTATTTT
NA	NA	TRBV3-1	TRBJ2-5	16	CASSRQTFSGQETQYF	TGTGCCAGCAGCCGTCAGACGTTTAGCGGTCAAGAGACCCAGTACTTC
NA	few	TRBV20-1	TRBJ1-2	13	CSAPDRRVYGYTF	TGCAGTGCGCCGGACCGCCGAGTCTATGGCTACACCTTC
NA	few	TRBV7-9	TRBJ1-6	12	CASSAGRSPLHF	TGTGCCAGCAGCGCCGGACGGTCACCCCTCCACTTT
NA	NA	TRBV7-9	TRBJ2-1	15	CASSLAAPGVNEQFF	TGTGCCAGCAGCTTAGCCGCTCCAGGGGTCAATGAGCAGTTCTTC
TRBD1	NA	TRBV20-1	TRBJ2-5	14	CSATRDRGGETQYF	TGCAGTGCTACCCGGGACAGGGGAGGAGAGACCCAGTACTTC
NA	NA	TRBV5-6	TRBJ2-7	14	CASSFRQIPREQYF	TGTGCCAGCAGCTTCCGCCAGATACCTAGGGAGCAGTACTTC
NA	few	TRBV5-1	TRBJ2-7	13	CASRRTAAYEQYF	TGCGCCAGCAGGCGGACAGCGGCTTACGAGCAGTACTTC
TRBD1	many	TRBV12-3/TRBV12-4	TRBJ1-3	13	CASRQGSGNTIYF	TGTGCCAGCAGACAGGGGTCCGGAAACACCATATATTTT
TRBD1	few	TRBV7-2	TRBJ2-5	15	CASSLGGQGAETQYF	TGTGCCAGCAGCTTAGGGGGACAGGGGGCAGAGACCCAGTACTTC
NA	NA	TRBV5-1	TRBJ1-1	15	CASSLGGSSNTEAFF	TGCGCCAGCAGCTTGGGCGGGTCCTCGAACACTGAAGCTTTCTTT
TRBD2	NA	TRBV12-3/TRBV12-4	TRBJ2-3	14	CASALGGITDTQYF	TGTGCCAGCGCCCTGGGGGGGATCACAGATACGCAGTATTTT
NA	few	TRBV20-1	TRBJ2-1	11	CSAPKYNEQFF	TGCAGTGCTCCGAAATACAATGAGCAGTTCTTC
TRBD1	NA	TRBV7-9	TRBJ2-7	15	CASSFTQGAGYEQYF	TGTGCCAGCAGCTTTACCCAGGGGGCAGGCTACGAGCAGTACTTC
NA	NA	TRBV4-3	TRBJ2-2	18	CASSQDRTSPTNTGELFF	TGCGCCAGCAGCCAAGATAGAACTAGTCCCACGAACACCGGGGAGCTGTTTTTT
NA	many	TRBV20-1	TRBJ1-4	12	CSARMLNEKLFF	TGCAGTGCTAGAATGCTTAATGAAAAACTGTTTTTT
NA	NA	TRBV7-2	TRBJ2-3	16	CASSLGGISGADTQYF	TGTGCCAGCAGCTTAGGCGGGATCTCTGGGGCAGATACGCAGTATTTT
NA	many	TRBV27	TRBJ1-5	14	CASSFRSADQPQHF	TGTGCCAGCAGTTTCAGGTCTGCAGATCAGCCCCAGCATTTT
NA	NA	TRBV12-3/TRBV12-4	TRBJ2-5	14	CASSLGQRQETQYF	TGTGCCAGCAGTTTAGGGCAGCGGCAAGAGACCCAGTACTTC
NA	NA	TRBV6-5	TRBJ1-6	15	CASSWRAPLNSPLHF	TGTGCCAGCAGTTGGAGGGCTCCCTTAAATTCACCCCTCCACTTT
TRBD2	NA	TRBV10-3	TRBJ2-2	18	CATSPGLAALQNTGELFF	TGTGCCACCTCTCCGGGACTAGCGGCCCTTCAAAACACCGGGGAGCTGTTTTTT
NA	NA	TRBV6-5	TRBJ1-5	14	CASSYGKGFQPQHF	TGTGCCAGCAGTTACGGCAAGGGTTTTCAGCCCCAGCATTTT
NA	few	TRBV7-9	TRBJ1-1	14	CASSLKRLATEAFF	TGTGCCAGCAGCTTAAAGCGCCTGGCCACTGAAGCTTTCTTT
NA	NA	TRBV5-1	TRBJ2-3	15	CASSLVALGTDTQYF	TGCGCCAGCAGCTTGGTAGCGCTAGGCACAGATACGCAGTATTTT
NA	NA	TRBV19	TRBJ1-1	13	CASNRARYTEAFF	TGTGCCAGTAACCGGGCGAGGTACACTGAAGCTTTCTTT
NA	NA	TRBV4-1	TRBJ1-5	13	CASSQDAHQPQHF	TGCGCCAGCAGCCAAGACGCGCATCAGCCCCAGCATTTT
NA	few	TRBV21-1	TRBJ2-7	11	CASSNDGEQYF	TGTGCCAGCAGCAATGATGGCGAGCAGTACTTC
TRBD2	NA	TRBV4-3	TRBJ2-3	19	CASSLLWTSGLPSTDTQYF	TGCGCCAGCAGCCTCCTGTGGACTAGCGGGCTGCCTAGCACAGATACGCAGTATTTT
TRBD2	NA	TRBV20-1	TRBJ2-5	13	CSLFSGSGETQYF	TGCAGTCTCTTTAGCGGGAGTGGGGAGACCCAGTACTTC
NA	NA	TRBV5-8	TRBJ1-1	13	CASSGGHDTEAFF	TGTGCCAGCAGCGGAGGGCACGACACTGAAGCTTTCTTT
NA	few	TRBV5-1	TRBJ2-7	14	CASSLGQVFLGQYF	TGCGCCAGCAGCTTGGGACAGGTTTTTTTGGGGCAGTACTTC
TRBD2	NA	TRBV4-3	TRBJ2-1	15	CASSQSSGSYNEQFF	TGCGCCAGCAGCCAATCTAGCGGGAGCTACAATGAGCAGTTCTTC
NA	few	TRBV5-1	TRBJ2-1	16	CASSEQGSSSYNEQFF	TGCGCCAGCAGCGAGCAGGGGTCTTCTTCCTACAATGAGCAGTTCTTC
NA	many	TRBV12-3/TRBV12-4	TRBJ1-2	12	CASSLRGYGYTF	TGTGCCAGCAGTCTAAGGGGCTATGGCTACACCTTC
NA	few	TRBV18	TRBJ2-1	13	CASSPTDYNEQFF	TGTGCCAGCTCACCGACAGACTACAATGAGCAGTTCTTC